Described below is a single T cell receptor (beta chain) sequence and its context. What it binds is unknown. Libraries were UMI-labeled 5' RACE TRB cDNA. TCRdb re-called the 5' RACE reads and catalogs CDR3 proteins one per entry, DNA excluded. The sample table includes 130,000 or so distinct CDR3 sequences. The data belong to a study of CXCR3-negative and CXCR3-positive naive CD8 T cells. Study at large: Roughly 1.5 +/- 0.3 million TRB reads came from each library, giving about 140 million in total.

Study-level points and caveats: For naive cells, CXCR3-negative and CXCR3-positive subsets had similar TRBV-TRBJ usage; for memory cells, usage differed. CXCR3-positive naive cells had more hydrophobic TRB CDR3s than CXCR3-negative naive cells.

Germline-derived CDR1 and CDR2 are SGHVS and FQNEAQ. The CDR3 contains 13 residues. The specimen was naive CXCR3- CD8+ T cells from blood. Subset defined: CD45RO-CCR7+CD27+CD95- naive CD8+ T cells lacking CXCR3 (TNR3-). The TCR was taken from a human donor in good health. Some clones in this sample may be carry-over from other donors' samples. The chain employs TRBV7-8 and TRBJ2-1. CDR3 amino acids: CASSLAGNNEQFF.